The clone carrying this TCR beta chain was counted many times. Its target is not known. Unique molecular identifiers tagged the TCRbeta library. TCRdb fed the PCR reads into MiXCR, producing one record per CDR3 protein. The sample gives around 200,000 distinct CDR3 sequences, roughly a tenth of which show up once; 28% is in the top ten. The sample comes from a study of T-cell reconstitution after alpha-beta-depleted transplantation in children. Germline values: CDR1 SGHRS, CDR2 YFSETQ. This CDR3 spans 16 amino acids. V was clipped by 4 bases and J by 1 base; unmatched bases: 10. Overall study findings and caveats: Alpha-beta T cells present about two months after transplant were reported to originate from several hundred expanded graft clones. The main origin of T-cell counts and diversity one year after transplant was newly produced T cells. Surviving recipient T cells and thymic progenitors produced the high day-60 TCRbeta diversity seen in some patients.

This TCR came from a child under two years old with acute myeloid leukemia, due to receive a stem cell transplant. Specimen: PBMCs, collected before TCRalphabeta/CD19-depleted stem cell transplant. The chain has TRBV5-1 and TRBJ1-1; TRBD1 agrees at 7 bases. Here the CDR3 DNA reads TGCGCCAGCAGCCCTGACACAGGGGTACCGAACACTGAAGCTTTCTTT. This translates into CASSPDTGVPNTEAFF. Together with reference TRBV5-1 and TRBJ1-1, the CDR3 gives the full variable domain: KAGVTQTPRYLIKTRGQQVTLSCSPISGHRSVSWYQQTPGQGLQFLFEYFSETQRNKGNFPGRFSGRQFSNSRSEMNVSTLELGDSALYLCASSPDTGVPNTEAFFGQGTRLTVV.